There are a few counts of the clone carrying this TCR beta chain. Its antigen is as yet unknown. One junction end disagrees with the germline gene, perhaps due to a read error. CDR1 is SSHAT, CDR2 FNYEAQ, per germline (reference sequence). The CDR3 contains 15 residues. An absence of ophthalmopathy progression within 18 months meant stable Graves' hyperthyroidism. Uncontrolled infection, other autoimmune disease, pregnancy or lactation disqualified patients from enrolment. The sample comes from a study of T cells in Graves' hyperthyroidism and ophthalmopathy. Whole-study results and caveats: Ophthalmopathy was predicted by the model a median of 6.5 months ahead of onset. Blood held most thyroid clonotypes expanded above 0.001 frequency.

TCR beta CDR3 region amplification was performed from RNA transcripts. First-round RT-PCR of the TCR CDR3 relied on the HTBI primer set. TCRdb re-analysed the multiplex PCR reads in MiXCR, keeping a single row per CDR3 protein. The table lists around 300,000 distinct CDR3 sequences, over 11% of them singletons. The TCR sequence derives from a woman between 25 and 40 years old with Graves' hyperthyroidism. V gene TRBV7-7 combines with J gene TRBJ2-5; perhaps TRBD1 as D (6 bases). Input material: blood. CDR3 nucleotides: TGTGCTAGCAGCTCCCAGACAGGACCCCAAGAGACCCAGTACTTC. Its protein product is CASSSQTGPQETQYF.